This TCR beta chain stems from a study of CD8 T cells in Susac syndrome. V was clipped by 5 bases and J by 0 bases, with 10 bases between them. Germline V gene lookup returns CDR1 MNHEY and CDR2 SMNVEV (reference sequence). The CDR3 runs 14 residues. Turning to this clonotype: Its antigen is still unknown.

A quantity of roughly 0.5 to 1 ug RNA underwent reverse transcription using random hexamers. The authors amplified TCR beta CDR3 across 54 Vbeta and 13 Jbeta using immunoSEQ multiplex PCR. TCRdb reanalysed the immunoSEQ multiplex PCR reads using MiXCR and keeps one entry per CDR3 protein. This sample carries about 180,000 distinct CDR3 sequences, 95% of them seen once, and the ten largest clones take around 0.16%. The study sequenced TCR beta in blood CD8+ and CD4+ T cells. The multiple sclerosis controls consisted of treatment-naive patients with relapsing-remitting disease, either stable or active. Findings and caveats of the study: It was acknowledged in the study that the number of individuals who were included in its TCR sequencing and HLA analysis was relatively small.

This chain uses TRBV27 with TRBJ1-2; D ambiguous. The specimen sequenced was CD8+ T cells from PBMCs. The clonotype comes from a human donor with multiple sclerosis. The CDR3 region has the DNA TGTGCCAGCAGTAATACACTGACTAACTATGGCTACACCTTC. Translation: CASSNTLTNYGYTF.